Included here is one T cell receptor beta chain sequence, with context. Its specificity is not known. This sample stems from a study of cytomegalovirus exposure and HLA in healthy donors. Study information: A subsequent analysis stated that the approximately 110 validation repertoires were run on the same platform as the approximately 710 first-cohort repertoires. Points from the study as a whole: Associated with cytomegalovirus, according to the listing, were 150 to 200 TCR beta chains. Most observed TCR sequences were rare, whereas some public TCRs were detected in many donors.

This CDR3 is built from 15 residues. Germline-derived CDR1 and CDR2 are MNHNY and SVGAGI (reference sequence). The V and J ends lost 0 bases and 3 bases, in that order; junction bases with no gene match: 2. Data came from immunoSEQ multiplex PCR; TCRdb stores just in-frame clones and leaves some out. This sample has tens of thousands of clones, with 85% to 95% found just once. The chain links TRBV6-6 to TRBJ2-7, with 10 positions matching TRBD2. The TCR was taken from a man younger than 35 in good health and CMV-seronegative. Specimen: PBMCs. The CDR3 nucleotides read TGTGCCAGCAGTTACTCATCTAGCGGGAGCTACGAGCAGTACTTC. This sequence encodes CASSYSSSGSYEQYF.